This record concerns one TCR beta chain sequence. This sample stems from a study of blood T cell repertoires in COVID-19. Study-level background: PBMCs, B-cell-depleted T cells, or T cells were the source of the cDNA or gDNA that made up the material.

Assay: immunoSEQ multiplex PCR; the TCRdb copy retains only in-frame clones and omits some. This table holds about 74,000 clones, roughly three quarters found once. Germline values: CDR1 MNHEY, CDR2 SMNVEV (reference sequence). Trimming stripped 5 bases from V and 6 bases from J, with 19 bases between. The CDR3 has 15 residues. The receptor was derived from a man in his 70s with acute or convalescent COVID-19. The sample was peripheral blood. This chain connects TRBV27 to TRBJ1-2; no reliable D call. CDR3 residues: CASSVNPSSTHGYTF. CDR3 DNA sequence: TGTGCCAGCAGTGTTAACCCCTCTAGTACCCATGGCTACACCTTC.